This TCR beta chain was identified in a study of T cell changes during pregnancy in multiple sclerosis. Clones were sequenced by immunoSEQ multiplex PCR, and TCRdb holds only the in-frame ones, with some missing. The sample carries over 65,000 clones, 75% to 95% recorded once. The TCR was taken from a female donor in good health, enrolled as a control in a pregnancy study. The sequences come from peripheral blood, collected in the first trimester of pregnancy.

The CDR3 nucleotides read TGTGCCAGCAGAAAGGGACTAGCAGCCTACGAGCAGTACTTC. Translated, it gives CASRKGLAAYEQYF. This rearrangement joins TRBV6-5 to TRBJ2-7; 9 nucleotides match TRBD2. With V trimmed by 6 bases and J by 2 bases, 5 bases remained unmatched. The CDR3 is 14 residues long. Germline loops: CDR1 MNHEY, CDR2 SVGAGI.